This T cell receptor beta chain was sequenced in a study of identical twins. Study outcomes and limitations: Fewer insertions characterized abundant cord blood beta clonotypes, whereas memory repertoires showed none. Among beta out-of-frame sequences, excess sharing between twins appeared weaker.

Trimming shortened V by 4 bases and J by 10 bases, and 23 bases separated the two germline ends. There are 15 residues in the CDR3. CDR1 DFQATT and CDR2 SNEGSKA come from the germline V gene (reference sequence). This clonotype was observed a handful of times. The antigen is undetermined. TCRdb reprocessed the 5' RACE reads via MiXCR and lists one record per CDR3 protein. The data hold fewer than 900,000 distinct CDR3 sequences, with 21% observed a single time. Healthy Caucasians supplied all donations. A further study also used this sample, focusing on T cells expressing NK-cell markers. From that study: Several experiments added an anti-gamma-delta TCR antibody to sort only alpha-beta TCR T cells.

The clonotype was recovered from a woman in her late teens or twenties in good health. Sample: PBMCs. V usage is TRBV20-1 and J usage is TRBJ2-1; D may be TRBD2 (5 bases). As DNA, the CDR3 is TGCAGTGCTAAAATAGCCGGACTTACCTCGGGCGAGCAGTTCTTC. Translated: CSAKIAGLTSGEQFF.